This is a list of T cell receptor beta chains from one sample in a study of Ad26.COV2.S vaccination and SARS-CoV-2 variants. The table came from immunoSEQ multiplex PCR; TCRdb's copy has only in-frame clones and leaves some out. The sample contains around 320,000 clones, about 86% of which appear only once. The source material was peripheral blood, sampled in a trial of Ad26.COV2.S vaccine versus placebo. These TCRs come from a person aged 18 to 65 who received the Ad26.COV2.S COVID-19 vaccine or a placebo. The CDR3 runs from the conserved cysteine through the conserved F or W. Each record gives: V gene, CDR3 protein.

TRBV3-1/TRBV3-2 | CASSQDSGGAGGYTF
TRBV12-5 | CASAAGGEYSPLHF
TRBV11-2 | CASSLARLGGNEAFF
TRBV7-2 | CASRLGGGRWNEQYF
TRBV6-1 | CASSEGTVKAFF
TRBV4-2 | CASSLRRGLTEAFF
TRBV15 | CATSPRGDGGAFF
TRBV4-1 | CASSQPTSGTRHYEQYF
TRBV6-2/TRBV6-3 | CASSYTSDTQYF
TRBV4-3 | CASSQAGQGNYGYTF
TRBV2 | CASSEANRALHF
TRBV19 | CASSIPTAFYGYTF
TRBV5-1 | CASRMEFRGSRYGYTF
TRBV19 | CASSTGTRGNQPQHF
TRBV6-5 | CASSYDLTYTGELFF
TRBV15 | CATSLTGGGQPQHF
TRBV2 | CASHYRDRGSEQYF
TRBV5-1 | CASNRLGAGTEAFF
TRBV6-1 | CASSEPPGSVTEAFF
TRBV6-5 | CASTGGFGYTF
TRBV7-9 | CASSLGQSTNEKLFF
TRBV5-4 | CASSLSGQGDSYGYTF
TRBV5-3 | CARGSSGDADTQYF
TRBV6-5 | CASHGGATQPQHF
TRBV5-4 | CASNKGGQRTPYGYTF
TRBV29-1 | CSVAGGGMNTEAFF
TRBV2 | CASSEAGGLAGVRDTQYF
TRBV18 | CASSPQSAYGYTF
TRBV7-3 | CASSLSGGAYEQYF
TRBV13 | CASSGRLAGNYGYTF
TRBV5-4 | CASSSPRGDQETQYF
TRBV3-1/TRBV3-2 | CASSLGTGGQPQHF
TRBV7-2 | CASSPQAGTDTQYF
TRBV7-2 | CASSSSRDVAGYTF
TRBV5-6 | CASSLVRGPRRNTEAFF
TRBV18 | CASSPPVGGYTF
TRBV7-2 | CASSPMTGNYGYTF
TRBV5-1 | CASSLESGIGGYTF
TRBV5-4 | CASSATQPSYEQYF
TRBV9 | CASSPDGRRTQYF
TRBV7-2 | CASSLTDSYEQYF
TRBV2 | CASSDPRVAADF
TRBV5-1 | CASSLNGAPTSEQYF
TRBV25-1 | CASTDSTSTDTQYF
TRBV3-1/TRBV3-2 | CASSQATETSQYF